This TCR beta chain was identified during a study of blood T cell repertoires in COVID-19. Overall study: Sites across the United States, Italy and Spain contributed samples from acute and convalescent COVID-19.

Authors' methods: Estimation of nucleated cell counts relied on the amplification of reference gene primers. The table came from immunoSEQ multiplex PCR; TCRdb's copy has only in-frame clones and leaves some out. V and J calls plus clone size are reproduced from that table; the DNA served to infer D and trimming. The table has about 480,000 clones, approximately 89% seen once; the top ten hold about 0.91%. The length of the CDR3 is 14 residues. V lost 4 bases, J lost 0 bases, and 10 bases lay in between. The germline V gene has CDR1 SQVTM and CDR2 ANQGSEA. The Seattle site enrolled patients during active infection and followed them longitudinally.

The origin of this receptor is a man aged 18-30 years with COVID-19, enrolled during active disease. Sequencing input: peripheral blood. The chain combines TRBV29-1 with TRBJ2-4, with D unresolved. CDR3 sequence reads: CSVAMKLAKNIQYF. The CDR3 DNA reads as TGCAGCGTTGCGATGAAGCTAGCCAAAAACATTCAGTACTTC.